The clone carrying this T cell receptor (beta chain) was found a few times. What it binds is unknown. The table came from immunoSEQ multiplex PCR; TCRdb's copy has only in-frame clones and leaves some out. The sample lists approximately 61,000 clones, about 86% occurring once. The sample originates from a study of a mutant IDH1 vaccine in newly diagnosed glioma. The overall study: Eight vaccine doses were administered to patients at weeks 1, 3, 5, 7, 11, 15, 19 and 23. Treated individuals were approximately 62% male and roughly 40% female, averaging about 40 years of age. Vaccines began 4-6 weeks after radiotherapy alone, or with temozolomide cycles. Patients' prior therapy spanned radiotherapy, temozolomide, or both; most underwent both.

Time point specified: week 5, during vaccination. Vaccination used 300 ug of mutant IDH1 20-mer peptide per dose, with topical imiquimod. The CDR3 contains 14 residues. Trimming pared 1 base from V and 2 bases from J, leaving 8 bases between. Germline V lookup: CDR1 LGHNA, CDR2 YNFKEQ. The TCR originated in a woman in her forties or fifties with glioma. The material was PBMCs, obtained from a glioma patient whose treatment included an IDH1 peptide vaccine. The chain joins TRBV4-2 to TRBJ1-1; D is unclear. The DNA of the CDR3 is TGTGCCAGCAGCCAAGGGTCGATCAACACTGAAGCTTTCTTT. Translating it yields CASSQGSINTEAFF.